The sequence of this T cell receptor (beta chain) was determined in a study of T cells in women clearing cervical HPV infection. Overall study results and limits: TRBV6-7 abundance was lower in cases than controls (approximately 0.11% versus 0.16%).

Worth noting for this clone: Its antigen is not identified. The read terminates 3 residues before the CDR3 end, so the remaining end is supplied by the germline J gene.

With 0 bases clipped from V and 3 bases from J, the junction kept 4 bases outside the gene matches. The CDR3 is 14 residues long. CDR1 DFQATT and CDR2 SNEGSKA come from the germline V gene (reference sequence). The data were produced by immunoSEQ multiplex PCR, yet TCRdb's version contains in-frame clones alone and is incomplete. The sample has 40,000 or so clones. The chain carries TRBV20-1 and TRBJ2-7, with 8 bases that match TRBD2. The sample comprised blood buffy coat. The origin of this receptor is a woman between 18 and 75 years old with a cervical HPV16 infection that either progressed to CIN3+ or cleared (not recorded which). The CDR3 bases that were read are TGCAGTGCTAGAGAGCCTAGCGGGTACTACGAG. It specifies CSAREPSGYYE. In full, the CDR3 is CSAREPSGYYEQYF.